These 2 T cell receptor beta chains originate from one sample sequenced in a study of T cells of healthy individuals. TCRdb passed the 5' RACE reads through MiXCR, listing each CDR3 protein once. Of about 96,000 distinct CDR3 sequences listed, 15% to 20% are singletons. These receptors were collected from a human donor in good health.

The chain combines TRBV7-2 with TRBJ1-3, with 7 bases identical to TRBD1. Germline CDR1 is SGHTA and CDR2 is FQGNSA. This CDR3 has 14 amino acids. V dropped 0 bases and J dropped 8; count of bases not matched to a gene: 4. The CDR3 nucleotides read TGTGCCAGCAGCTTAGCGGGACAGATAGACACCATATATTTT. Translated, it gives CASSLAGQIDTIYF.

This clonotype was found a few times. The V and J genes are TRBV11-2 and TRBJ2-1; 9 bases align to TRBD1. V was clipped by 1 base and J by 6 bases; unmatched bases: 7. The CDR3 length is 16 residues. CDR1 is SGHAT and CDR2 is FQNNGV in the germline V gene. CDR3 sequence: CASSLGGTGRGNEQFF. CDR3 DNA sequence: TGTGCCAGCAGCTTAGGTGGGACAGGGAGGGGCAATGAGCAGTTCTTC.